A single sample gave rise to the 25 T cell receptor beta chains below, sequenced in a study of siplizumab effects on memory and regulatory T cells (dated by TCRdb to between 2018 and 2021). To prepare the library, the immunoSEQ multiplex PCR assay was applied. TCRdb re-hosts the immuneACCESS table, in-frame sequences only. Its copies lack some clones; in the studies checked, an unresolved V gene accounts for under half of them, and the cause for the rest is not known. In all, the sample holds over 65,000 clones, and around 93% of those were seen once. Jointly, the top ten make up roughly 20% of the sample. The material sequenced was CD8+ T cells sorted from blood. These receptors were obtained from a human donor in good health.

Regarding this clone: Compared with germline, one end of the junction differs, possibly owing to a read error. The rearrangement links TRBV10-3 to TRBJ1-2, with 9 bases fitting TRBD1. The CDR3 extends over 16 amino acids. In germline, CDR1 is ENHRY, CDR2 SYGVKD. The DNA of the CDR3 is TGTGCCATCAGCGAGTCCGGGACAGGGATTAACTATGGCTACACCTTC. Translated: CAISESGTGINYGYTF.

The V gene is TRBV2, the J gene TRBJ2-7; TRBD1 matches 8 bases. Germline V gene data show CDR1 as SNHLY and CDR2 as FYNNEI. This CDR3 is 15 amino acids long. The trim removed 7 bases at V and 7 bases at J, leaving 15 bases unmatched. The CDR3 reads CASTTPGQVFREQYF. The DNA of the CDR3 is TGTGCCAGCACTACCCCGGGACAGGTGTTCAGGGAGCAGTACTTC. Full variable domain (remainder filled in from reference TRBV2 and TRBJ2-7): EPEVTQTPSHQVTQMGQEVILRCVPISNHLYFYWYRQILGQKVEFLVSFYNNEISEKSEIFDDQFSVERPDGSNFTLKIRSTKLEDSAMYFCASTTPGQVFREQYFGPGTRLTVT.

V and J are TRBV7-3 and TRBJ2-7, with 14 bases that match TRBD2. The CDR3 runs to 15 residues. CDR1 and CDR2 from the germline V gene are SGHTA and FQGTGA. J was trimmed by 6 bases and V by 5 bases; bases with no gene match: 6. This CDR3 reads CASSRTGTSGSEQYF. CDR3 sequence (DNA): TGTGCCAGCAGCCGAACCGGGACTAGCGGGAGCGAGCAGTACTTC.

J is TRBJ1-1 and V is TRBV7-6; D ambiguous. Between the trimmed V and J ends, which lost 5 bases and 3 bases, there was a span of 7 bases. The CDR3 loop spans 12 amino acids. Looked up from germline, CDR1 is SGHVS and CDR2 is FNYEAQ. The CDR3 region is CASSHPDTEAFF. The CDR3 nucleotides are TGTGCCAGCAGCCACCCCGACACTGAAGCTTTCTTT.

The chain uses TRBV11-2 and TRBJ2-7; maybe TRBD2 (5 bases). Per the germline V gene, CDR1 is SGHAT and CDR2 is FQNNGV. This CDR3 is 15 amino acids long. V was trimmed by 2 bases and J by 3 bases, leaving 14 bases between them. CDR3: CASSLRSGNYYEQYF. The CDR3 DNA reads TGTGCCAGCAGCTTAAGGTCCGGGAACTACTACGAGCAGTACTTC.

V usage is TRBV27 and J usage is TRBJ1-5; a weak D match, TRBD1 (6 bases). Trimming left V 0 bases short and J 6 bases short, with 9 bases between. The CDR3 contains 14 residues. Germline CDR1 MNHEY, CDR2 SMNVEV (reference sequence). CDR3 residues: CASSLSGGGQPQHF. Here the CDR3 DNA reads TGTGCCAGCAGTTTATCGGGAGGGGGTCAGCCCCAGCATTTT.

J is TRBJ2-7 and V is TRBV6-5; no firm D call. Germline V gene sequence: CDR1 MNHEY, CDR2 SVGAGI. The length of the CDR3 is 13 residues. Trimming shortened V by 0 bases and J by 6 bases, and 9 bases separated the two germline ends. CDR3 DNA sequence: TGTGCCAGCAGTTACTCGCCGGGCAGCGAGCAGTACTTC. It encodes CASSYSPGSEQYF.

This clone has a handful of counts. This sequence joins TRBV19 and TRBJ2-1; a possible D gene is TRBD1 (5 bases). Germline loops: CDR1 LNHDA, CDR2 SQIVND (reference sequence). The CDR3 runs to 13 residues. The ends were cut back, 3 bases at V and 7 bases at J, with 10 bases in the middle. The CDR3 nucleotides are TGTGCCAGTAGTATTGGTGGGGCGAATGAGCAGTTCTTC. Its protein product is CASSIGGANEQFF. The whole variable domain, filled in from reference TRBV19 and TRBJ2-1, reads DGGITQSPKYLFRKEGQNVTLSCEQNLNHDAMYWYRQDPGQGLRLIYYSQIVNDFQKGDIAEGYSVSREKKESFPLTVTSAQKNPTAFYLCASSIGGANEQFFGPGTRLTVL.

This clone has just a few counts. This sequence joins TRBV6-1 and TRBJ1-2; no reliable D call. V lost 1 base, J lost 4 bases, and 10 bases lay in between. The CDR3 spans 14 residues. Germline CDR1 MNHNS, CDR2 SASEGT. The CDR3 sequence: CASSEVDNSYGYTF. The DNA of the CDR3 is TGTGCCAGCAGTGAAGTCGACAACTCCTATGGCTACACCTTC.

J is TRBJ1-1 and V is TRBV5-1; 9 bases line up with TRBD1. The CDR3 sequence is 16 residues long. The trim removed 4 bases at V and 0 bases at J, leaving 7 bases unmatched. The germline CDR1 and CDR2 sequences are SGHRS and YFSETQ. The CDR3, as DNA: TGCGCCAGCAGCAAACCCGGGACAGGGATGAACACTGAAGCTTTCTTT. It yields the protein CASSKPGTGMNTEAFF.

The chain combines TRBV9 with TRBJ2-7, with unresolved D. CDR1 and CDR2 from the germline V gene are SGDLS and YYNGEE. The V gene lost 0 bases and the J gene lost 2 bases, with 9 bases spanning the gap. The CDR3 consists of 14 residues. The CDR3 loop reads CASSVGRNAYEQYF. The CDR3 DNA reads TGTGCCAGCAGCGTAGGACGGAACGCCTACGAGCAGTACTTC. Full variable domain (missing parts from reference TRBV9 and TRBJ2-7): DSGVTQTPKHLITATGQRVTLRCSPRSGDLSVYWYQQSLDQGLQFLIQYYNGEERAKGNILERFSAQQFPDLHSELNLSSLELGDSALYFCASSVGRNAYEQYFGPGTRLTVT.

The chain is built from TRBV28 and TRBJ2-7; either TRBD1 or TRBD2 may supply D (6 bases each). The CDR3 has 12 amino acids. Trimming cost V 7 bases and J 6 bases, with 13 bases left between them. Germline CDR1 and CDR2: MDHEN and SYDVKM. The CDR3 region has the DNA TGTGCCAGCATCCAGTGGGGGGCCGAGCAGTACTTC. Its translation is CASIQWGAEQYF.

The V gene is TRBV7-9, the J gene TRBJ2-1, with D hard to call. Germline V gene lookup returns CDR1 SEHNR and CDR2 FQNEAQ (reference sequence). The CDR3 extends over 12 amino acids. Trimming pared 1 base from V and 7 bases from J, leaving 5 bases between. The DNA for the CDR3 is TGTGCCAGCAGCTTAGGGACGAATGAGCAGTTCTTC. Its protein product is CASSLGTNEQFF.

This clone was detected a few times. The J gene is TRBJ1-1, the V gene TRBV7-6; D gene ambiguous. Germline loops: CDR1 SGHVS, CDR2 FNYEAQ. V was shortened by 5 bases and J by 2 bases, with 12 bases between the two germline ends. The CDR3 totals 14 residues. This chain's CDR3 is CASSKEGGNTEAFF. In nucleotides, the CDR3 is TGTGCCAGCAGCAAAGAGGGTGGAAACACTGAAGCTTTCTTT. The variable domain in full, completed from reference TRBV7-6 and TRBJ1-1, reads GAGVSQSPRYKVTKRGQDVALRCDPISGHVSLYWYRQALGQGPEFLTYFNYEAQQDKSGLPNDRFSAERPEGSISTLTIQRTEQRDSAMYRCASSKEGGNTEAFFGQGTRLTVV.

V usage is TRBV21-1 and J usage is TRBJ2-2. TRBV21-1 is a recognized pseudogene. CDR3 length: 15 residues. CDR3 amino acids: CASSKVRRPKGELFF. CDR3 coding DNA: TGTGCCAGCAGCAAAGTACGACGGCCAAAAGGGGAGCTGTTTTTT.

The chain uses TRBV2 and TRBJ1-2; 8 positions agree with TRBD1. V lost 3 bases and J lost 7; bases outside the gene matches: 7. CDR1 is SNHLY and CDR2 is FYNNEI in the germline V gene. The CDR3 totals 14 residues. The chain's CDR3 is CASSDLAGGLGYTF. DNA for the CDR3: TGTGCCAGCAGTGACCTGGCAGGGGGCCTTGGCTACACCTTC.

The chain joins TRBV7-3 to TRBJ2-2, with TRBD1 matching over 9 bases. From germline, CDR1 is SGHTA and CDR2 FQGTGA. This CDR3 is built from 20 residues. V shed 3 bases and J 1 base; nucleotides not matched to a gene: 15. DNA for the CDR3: TGTGCCAGCAGCTTTATCCGGGACAGGGCCGGGACGCGGAACACCGGGGAGCTGTTTTTT. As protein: CASSFIRDRAGTRNTGELFF.

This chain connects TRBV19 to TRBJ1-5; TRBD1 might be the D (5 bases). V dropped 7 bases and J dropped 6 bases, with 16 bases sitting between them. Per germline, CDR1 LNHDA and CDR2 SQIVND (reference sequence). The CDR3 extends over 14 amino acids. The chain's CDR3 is CASTPGGGFQPQHF. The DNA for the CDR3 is TGTGCCAGTACTCCCGGGGGGGGATTTCAGCCCCAGCATTTT.

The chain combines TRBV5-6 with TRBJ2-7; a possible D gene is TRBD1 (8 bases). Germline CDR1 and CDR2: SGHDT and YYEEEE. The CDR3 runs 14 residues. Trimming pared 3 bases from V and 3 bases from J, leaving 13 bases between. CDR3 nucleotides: TGTGCCAGCAGCTGGGAGGGGACAGGCTACGAGCAGTACTTC. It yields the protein CASSWEGTGYEQYF. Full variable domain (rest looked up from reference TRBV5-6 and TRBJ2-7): DAGVTQSPTHLIKTRGQQVTLRCSPKSGHDTVSWYQQALGQGPQFIFQYYEEEERQRGNFPDRFSGHQFPNYSSELNVNALLLGDSALYLCASSWEGTGYEQYFGPGTRLTVT.

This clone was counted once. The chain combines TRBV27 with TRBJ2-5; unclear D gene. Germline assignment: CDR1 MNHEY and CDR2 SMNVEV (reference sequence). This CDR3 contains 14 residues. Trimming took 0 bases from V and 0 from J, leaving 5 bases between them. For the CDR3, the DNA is TGTGCCAGCAGTTTATCGCTGGACCAAGAGACCCAGTACTTC. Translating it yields CASSLSLDQETQYF.

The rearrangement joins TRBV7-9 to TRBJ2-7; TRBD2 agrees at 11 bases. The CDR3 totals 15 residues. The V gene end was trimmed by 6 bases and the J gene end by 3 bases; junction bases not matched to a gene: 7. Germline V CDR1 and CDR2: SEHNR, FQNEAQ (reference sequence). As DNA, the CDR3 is TGTGCCAGCAGTCTAGGTACTAGCGGGAGCTACGAGCAGTACTTC. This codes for CASSLGTSGSYEQYF.

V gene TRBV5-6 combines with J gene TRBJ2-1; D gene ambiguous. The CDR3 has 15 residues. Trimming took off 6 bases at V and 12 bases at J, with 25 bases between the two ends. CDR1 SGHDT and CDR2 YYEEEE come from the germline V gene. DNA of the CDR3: TGTGCCAGCAAACTACTACCTGATGGATCCGGTGTGCAGTTCTTC. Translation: CASKLLPDGSGVQFF.

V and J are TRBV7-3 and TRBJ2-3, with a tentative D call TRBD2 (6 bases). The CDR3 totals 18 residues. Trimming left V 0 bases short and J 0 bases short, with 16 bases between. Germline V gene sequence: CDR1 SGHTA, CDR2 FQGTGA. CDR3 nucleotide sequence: TGTGCCAGCAGCTTAACGTTTAGGGGCGGGACGAGCACAGATACGCAGTATTTT. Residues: CASSLTFRGGTSTDTQYF.

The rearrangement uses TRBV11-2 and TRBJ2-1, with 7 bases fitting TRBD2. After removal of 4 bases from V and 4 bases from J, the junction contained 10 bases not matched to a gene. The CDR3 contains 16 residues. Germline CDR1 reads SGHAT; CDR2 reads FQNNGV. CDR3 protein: CASSWTLAEAYNEQFF. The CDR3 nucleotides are TGTGCCAGCAGCTGGACCCTAGCGGAGGCTTACAATGAGCAGTTCTTC.

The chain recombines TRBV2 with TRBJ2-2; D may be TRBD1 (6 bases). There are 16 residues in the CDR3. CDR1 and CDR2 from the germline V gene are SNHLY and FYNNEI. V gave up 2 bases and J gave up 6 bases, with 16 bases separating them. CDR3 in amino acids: CASSEFGQPLPGELFF. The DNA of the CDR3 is TGTGCCAGCAGTGAATTCGGACAGCCCCTACCCGGGGAGCTGTTTTTT.